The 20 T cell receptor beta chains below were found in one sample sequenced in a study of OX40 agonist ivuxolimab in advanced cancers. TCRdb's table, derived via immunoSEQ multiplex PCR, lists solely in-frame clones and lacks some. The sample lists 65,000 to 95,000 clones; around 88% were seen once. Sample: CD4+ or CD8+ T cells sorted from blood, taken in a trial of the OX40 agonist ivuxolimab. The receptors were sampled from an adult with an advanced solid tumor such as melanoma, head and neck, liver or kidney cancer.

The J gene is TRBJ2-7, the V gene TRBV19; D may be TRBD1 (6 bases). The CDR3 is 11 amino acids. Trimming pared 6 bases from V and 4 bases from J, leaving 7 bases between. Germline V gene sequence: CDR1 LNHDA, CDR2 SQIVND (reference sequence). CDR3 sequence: CASRGAYEQYF. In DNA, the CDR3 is TGTGCCAGTAGGGGGGCTTACGAGCAGTACTTC.

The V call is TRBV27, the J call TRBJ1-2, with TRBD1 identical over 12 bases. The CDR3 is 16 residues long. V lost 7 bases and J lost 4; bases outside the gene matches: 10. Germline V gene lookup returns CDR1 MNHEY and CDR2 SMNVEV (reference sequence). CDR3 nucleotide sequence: TGTGCCAGCAAACCGGGACAGGGGGCTCTTGGCTATGGCTACACCTTC. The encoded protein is CASKPGQGALGYGYTF.

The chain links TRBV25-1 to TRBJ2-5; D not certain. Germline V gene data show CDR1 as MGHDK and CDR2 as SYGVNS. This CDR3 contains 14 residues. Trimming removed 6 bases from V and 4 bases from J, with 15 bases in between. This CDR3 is CASSQTQRRETQYF. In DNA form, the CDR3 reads TGTGCCAGCAGCCAAACCCAAAGGAGAGAGACCCAGTACTTC.

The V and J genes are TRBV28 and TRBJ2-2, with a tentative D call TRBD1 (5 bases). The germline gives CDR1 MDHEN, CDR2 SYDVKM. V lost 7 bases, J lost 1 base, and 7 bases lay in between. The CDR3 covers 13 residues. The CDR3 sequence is CASKTENTGELFF. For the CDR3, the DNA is TGTGCCAGCAAGACAGAGAACACCGGGGAGCTGTTTTTT.

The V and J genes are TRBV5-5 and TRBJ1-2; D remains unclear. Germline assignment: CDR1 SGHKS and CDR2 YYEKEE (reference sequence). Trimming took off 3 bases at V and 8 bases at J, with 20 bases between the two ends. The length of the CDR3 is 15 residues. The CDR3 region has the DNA TGTGCCAGCAGCTCGCCCAGTAGGCGGCCCGAGGGCTACACCTTC. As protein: CASSSPSRRPEGYTF.

CDR3 coding DNA: TGTGCCATCAGTTCTAGCGGCCAAGAGACCCAGTACTTC. Protein: CAISSSGQETQYF. The chain links TRBV10-3 to TRBJ2-5; 7 nucleotides align to TRBD2. The V and J ends lost 5 bases and 1 base, in that order; junction bases with no gene match: 1. The CDR3 contains 13 residues. Germline CDR1 reads ENHRY; CDR2 reads SYGVKD.

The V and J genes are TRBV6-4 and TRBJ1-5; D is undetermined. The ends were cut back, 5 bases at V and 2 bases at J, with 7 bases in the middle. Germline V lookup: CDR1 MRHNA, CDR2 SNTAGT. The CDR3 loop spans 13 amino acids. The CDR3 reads CASSPNRNQPQHF. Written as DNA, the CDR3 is TGTGCCAGCAGTCCCAATCGCAATCAGCCCCAGCATTTT.

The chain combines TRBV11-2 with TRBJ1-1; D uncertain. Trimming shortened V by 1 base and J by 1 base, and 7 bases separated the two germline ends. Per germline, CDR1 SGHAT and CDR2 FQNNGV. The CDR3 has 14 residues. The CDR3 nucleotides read TGTGCCAGCAGCTTAGTGTTAGCGAACACTGAAGCTTTCTTT. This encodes CASSLVLANTEAFF.

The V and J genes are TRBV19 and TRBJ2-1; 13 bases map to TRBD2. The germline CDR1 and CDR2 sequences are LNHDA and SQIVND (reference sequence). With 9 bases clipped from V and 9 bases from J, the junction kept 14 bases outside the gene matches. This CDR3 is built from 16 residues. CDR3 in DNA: TGTGCCAGCACTAGCGGGAGGGCTCCTAGTATAGGTGAGCAGTTCTTC. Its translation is CASTSGRAPSIGEQFF.

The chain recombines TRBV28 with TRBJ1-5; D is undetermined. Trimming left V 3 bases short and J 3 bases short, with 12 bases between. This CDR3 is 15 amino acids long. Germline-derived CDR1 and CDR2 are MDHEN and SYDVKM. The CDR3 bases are TGTGCCAGCAGTTTGGCGGGAGATATCAATCAGCCCCAGCATTTT. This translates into CASSLAGDINQPQHF.

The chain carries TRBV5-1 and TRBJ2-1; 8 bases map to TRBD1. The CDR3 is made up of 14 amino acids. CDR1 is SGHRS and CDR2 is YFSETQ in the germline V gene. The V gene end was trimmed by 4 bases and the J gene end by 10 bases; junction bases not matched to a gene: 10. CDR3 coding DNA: TGCGCCAGCAGCCTGGGACAGGAACTGGTGGAGCAGTTCTTC. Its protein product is CASSLGQELVEQFF.

The CDR3, as DNA: TGTGCCAGCAGCTGGGGGACTAGCGGGAGGAGGGAGACCCAGTACTTC. As protein: CASSWGTSGRRETQYF. J is TRBJ2-5 and V is TRBV12-1; TRBD2, the D gene given by the table, was not confirmed from the DNA. TRBV12-1 is a pseudogene locus. The CDR3 runs to 16 residues.

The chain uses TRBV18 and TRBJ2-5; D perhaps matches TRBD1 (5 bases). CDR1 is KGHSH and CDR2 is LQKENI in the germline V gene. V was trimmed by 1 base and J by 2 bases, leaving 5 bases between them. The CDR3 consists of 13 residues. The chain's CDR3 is CASSPQGQETQYF. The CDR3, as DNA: TGTGCCAGCTCACCACAGGGGCAAGAGACCCAGTACTTC.

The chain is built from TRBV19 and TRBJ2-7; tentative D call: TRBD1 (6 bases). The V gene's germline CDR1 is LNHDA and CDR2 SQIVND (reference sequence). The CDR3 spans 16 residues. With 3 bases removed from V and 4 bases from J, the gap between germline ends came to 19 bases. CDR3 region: CASSMYGTNSEYEQYF. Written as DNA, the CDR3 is TGTGCCAGTAGTATGTACGGGACAAACTCGGAATACGAGCAGTACTTC. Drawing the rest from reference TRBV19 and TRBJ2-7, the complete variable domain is DGGITQSPKYLFRKEGQNVTLSCEQNLNHDAMYWYRQDPGQGLRLIYYSQIVNDFQKGDIAEGYSVSREKKESFPLTVTSAQKNPTAFYLCASSMYGTNSEYEQYFGPGTRLTVT.

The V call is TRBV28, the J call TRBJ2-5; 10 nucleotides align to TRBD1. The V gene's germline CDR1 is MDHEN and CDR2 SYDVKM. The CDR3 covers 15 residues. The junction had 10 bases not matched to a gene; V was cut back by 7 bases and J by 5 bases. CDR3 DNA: TGTGCCAGCACCGGGACAGGGGCTGCTCAGGAGACCCAGTACTTC. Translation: CASTGTGAAQETQYF.

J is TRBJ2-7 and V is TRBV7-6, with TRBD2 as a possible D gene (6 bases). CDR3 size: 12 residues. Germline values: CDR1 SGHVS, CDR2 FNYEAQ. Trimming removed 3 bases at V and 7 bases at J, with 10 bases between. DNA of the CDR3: TGTGCCAGCAGCTTGGTTCGGGGGGAGCAGTACTTC. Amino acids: CASSLVRGEQYF. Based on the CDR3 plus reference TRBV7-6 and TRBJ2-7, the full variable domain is GAGVSQSPRYKVTKRGQDVALRCDPISGHVSLYWYRQALGQGPEFLTYFNYEAQQDKSGLPNDRFSAERPEGSISTLTIQRTEQRDSAMYRCASSLVRGEQYFGPGTRLTVT.

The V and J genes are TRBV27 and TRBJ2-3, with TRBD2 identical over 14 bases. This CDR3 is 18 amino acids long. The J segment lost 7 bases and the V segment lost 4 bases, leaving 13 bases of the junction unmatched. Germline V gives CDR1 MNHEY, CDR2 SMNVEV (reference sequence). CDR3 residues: CASSSPTGTSGRANTQYF. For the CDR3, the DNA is TGTGCCAGCAGTTCTCCGACCGGGACTAGCGGGAGAGCGAATACGCAGTATTTT.

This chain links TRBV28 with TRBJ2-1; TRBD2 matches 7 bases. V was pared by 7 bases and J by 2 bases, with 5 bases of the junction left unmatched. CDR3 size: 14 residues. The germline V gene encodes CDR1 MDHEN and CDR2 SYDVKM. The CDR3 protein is CASTELAAYNEQFF. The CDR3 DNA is TGTGCCAGCACCGAGCTAGCGGCCTACAATGAGCAGTTCTTC.

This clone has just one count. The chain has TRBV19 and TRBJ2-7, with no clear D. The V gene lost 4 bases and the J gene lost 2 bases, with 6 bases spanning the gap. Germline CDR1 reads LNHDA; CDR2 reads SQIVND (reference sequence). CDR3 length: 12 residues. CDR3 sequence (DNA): TGTGCCAGTAGTAGCCGGGCCTACGAGCAGTACTTC. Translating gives CASSSRAYEQYF.

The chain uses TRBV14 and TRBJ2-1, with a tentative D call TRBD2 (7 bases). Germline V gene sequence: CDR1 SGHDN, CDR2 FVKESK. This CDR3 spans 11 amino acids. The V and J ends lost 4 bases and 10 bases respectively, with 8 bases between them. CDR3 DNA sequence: TGTGCCAGCAGCCGGGGGGGCGAGCAGTTCTTC. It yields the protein CASSRGGEQFF.